These 18 T cell receptor beta chains share one sample of origin, sequenced in a study of cytomegalovirus exposure and HLA in healthy donors. Primers for the PCR totalled 60 Vbeta and 13 Jbeta. TCRdb keeps only in-frame clones here, not all; method: immunoSEQ multiplex PCR. The sample holds around 130,000 clones, over 75% seen once. Material: PBMCs. The receptors here all came from a man aged 30 to 39 in good health and CMV-seronegative.

This sequence joins TRBV18 and TRBJ1-6; D remains unclear. The CDR3 is 14 residues long. The ends were cut back, 2 bases at V and 8 bases at J, with 10 bases in the middle. Germline CDR1 KGHSH, CDR2 LQKENI. The DNA for the CDR3 is TGTGCCAGCTCACCAGAGGGCGGGGATTCACCCCTCCACTTT. Protein: CASSPEGGDSPLHF.

This rearrangement joins TRBV30 to TRBJ2-4; maybe TRBD2 (6 bases). Germline V CDR1 and CDR2: GTSNPN, SVGIG (reference sequence). The CDR3 sequence is 14 residues long. Trimming took off 4 bases at V and 2 bases at J, with 12 bases between the two ends. The CDR3 reads CAWNSGVPKNIQYF. The CDR3 bases are TGTGCCTGGAACTCGGGGGTGCCCAAAAACATTCAGTACTTC.

This clone was detected ten times or more. J is TRBJ2-6 and V is TRBV4-3; 9 nucleotides agree with TRBD1. With V trimmed by 4 bases and J by 0 bases, 1 base remained unmatched. Per the germline V gene, CDR1 is LGHNA and CDR2 is YSLEER. The CDR3 covers 16 residues. In nucleotides, the CDR3 is TGCGCCAGCAGCCCGACAGGGGGCTCTGGGGCCAACGTCCTGACTTTC. It codes for CASSPTGGSGANVLTF.

The V gene is TRBV28, the J gene TRBJ1-4, with 8 nucleotides matching TRBD1. The CDR3 extends over 17 amino acids. Trimming cost V 7 bases and J 6 bases; bases outside gene matches: 16. In germline, CDR1 is MDHEN, CDR2 SYDVKM. CDR3 region: CASTSSLLDRGDEKLFF. The CDR3 coding sequence is TGTGCCAGCACCTCCTCTTTATTAGACAGGGGAGATGAAAAACTGTTTTTT.

V gene TRBV7-2 combines with J gene TRBJ2-5, with TRBD1 as a possible D gene (6 bases). Germline-derived CDR1 and CDR2 are SGHTA and FQGNSA. V dropped 2 bases and J dropped 6 bases, with 13 bases sitting between them. The CDR3 sequence is 14 residues long. The CDR3 nucleotides are TGTGCCAGCAGCTTAAGGAGGACAGAGAAGACCCAGTACTTC. Its protein is CASSLRRTEKTQYF.

This chain uses TRBV5-6 with TRBJ1-2; D is undetermined. The CDR3 has 14 residues. Trimming left V 0 bases short and J 7 bases short, with 13 bases between. Germline V lookup: CDR1 SGHDT, CDR2 YYEEEE. CDR3 sequence reads: CASSLARQARGYTF. CDR3 nucleotides: TGTGCCAGCAGCTTGGCCCGCCAGGCTCGTGGCTACACCTTC.

The chain is built from TRBV15 and TRBJ2-3; unclear D gene. The CDR3 extends over 13 amino acids. V shed 8 bases and J shed 3 bases, with 12 bases lying between them. The germline V gene encodes CDR1 LNHNV and CDR2 YYDKDF (reference sequence). The CDR3 sequence is CATATHTTDTQYF. The CDR3 DNA follows: TGTGCCACCGCAACCCATACTACAGATACGCAGTATTTT.

This clone was seen more than once but under ten times. CDR3 sequence: CASSLGGTRGEQYF. The CDR3 DNA reads as TGTGCCAGCAGCTTAGGAGGTACCCGGGGCGAGCAGTACTTC. The chain joins TRBV7-9 to TRBJ2-7; tentatively, D is TRBD2 (5 bases). The germline CDR1 and CDR2 sequences are SEHNR and FQNEAQ (reference sequence). V lost 1 base and J lost 6, with 13 bases in between. CDR3 length: 14 residues.

The chain carries TRBV10-2 and TRBJ1-5, with TRBD1 matching 12 bases. The CDR3 runs 15 residues. J lost 5 bases, V lost 6 bases, and 5 bases had no gene match. Germline loops: CDR1 WSHSY, CDR2 SAAADI. The CDR3 sequence is CASSVGQGAYQPQHF. The CDR3 region has the DNA TGCGCCAGCAGCGTGGGACAGGGGGCATATCAGCCCCAGCATTTT.

The chain carries TRBV10-3 and TRBJ2-1, with TRBD1 as a possible D gene (5 bases). Germline loops: CDR1 ENHRY, CDR2 SYGVKD. CDR3 length equals 14 residues. V lost 2 bases, J lost 10 bases, and 15 bases lay in between. The CDR3 sequence is CAISEGQRRDEQFF. CDR3 sequence (DNA): TGTGCCATCAGTGAGGGACAAAGAAGAGACGAGCAGTTCTTC.

The chain combines TRBV2 with TRBJ1-5, with a possible D match to TRBD1 (5 bases). Trimming pared 6 bases from V and 7 bases from J, leaving 13 bases between. This CDR3 is built from 13 residues. Germline assignment: CDR1 SNHLY and CDR2 FYNNEI. CDR3 in amino acids: CASRGRLGQPQHF. DNA for the CDR3: TGTGCCAGCAGGGGGCGTTTAGGACAGCCCCAGCATTTT.

This chain uses TRBV5-1 with TRBJ1-6; D may be TRBD1 (6 bases). There are 15 residues in the CDR3. The V end was cut by 4 bases, the J end by 0 bases, with 8 bases between. The germline V gene has CDR1 SGHRS and CDR2 YFSETQ. This CDR3 reads CASSPDSSYNSPLHF. CDR3 DNA: TGCGCCAGCAGCCCGGACAGCTCCTATAATTCACCCCTCCACTTT.

Comments on this clone: Other DNA sequences in the same sample also yield this CDR3. The chain carries TRBV2 and TRBJ1-2; a possible D gene is TRBD1 (5 bases). The CDR3 loop spans 14 amino acids. Germline-derived CDR1 and CDR2 are SNHLY and FYNNEI. V was shortened by 10 bases and J by 5 bases, with 20 bases between the two germline ends. As DNA, the CDR3 is TGTGCCACCAAGCCGGGGGAGGGTGGGTATGGCTACACCTTC. Encoded protein: CATKPGEGGYGYTF.

Remarks on this clone: The identical CDR3 is also encoded by other nucleotide sequences in the sample. The chain carries TRBV10-2 and TRBJ1-5; a possible D gene is TRBD1 (5 bases). The CDR3 totals 17 residues. V gave up 3 bases and J gave up 0 bases, with 15 bases separating them. The germline CDR1 and CDR2 sequences are WSHSY and SAAADI. As DNA, the CDR3 is TGCGCCAGCAGTGACCCGGGACTGGGGTATAGCAATCAGCCCCAGCATTTT. Its translation is CASSDPGLGYSNQPQHF.

The chain has TRBV2 and TRBJ1-4; no definite D call. This CDR3 spans 15 amino acids. Germline loops: CDR1 SNHLY, CDR2 FYNNEI. Trimming pared 3 bases from V and 8 bases from J, leaving 16 bases between. The CDR3 protein is CASSESSRGPEKLFF. CDR3 coding DNA: TGTGCCAGCAGTGAGTCCAGTAGAGGGCCCGAAAAACTGTTTTTT.

The V gene is TRBV9, the J gene TRBJ1-3, with unresolved D. Germline lookup yields CDR1 SGDLS and CDR2 YYNGEE. The CDR3 is made up of 17 amino acids. Trimming shortened V by 4 bases and J by 0 bases, and 17 bases separated the two germline ends. In DNA form, the CDR3 reads TGTGCCAGCAGCCTAAGTATAGAGCACTCCTCTGGAAACACCATATATTTT. This codes for CASSLSIEHSSGNTIYF.

This chain uses TRBV30 with TRBJ1-1; TRBD1 agrees at 9 bases. The CDR3 runs 15 residues. CDR1 is GTSNPN and CDR2 is SVGIG in the germline V gene (reference sequence). Germline trimming cut 2 bases from V and 6 bases from J; bases unmatched to any gene: 10. The CDR3 sequence: CAWSKYRGRDAEAFF. CDR3 DNA: TGTGCCTGGAGTAAATACAGGGGGCGAGACGCTGAAGCTTTCTTT. Filled out from reference TRBV30 and TRBJ1-1, the complete variable domain reads SQTIHQWPATLVQPVGSPLSLECTVEGTSNPNLYWYRQAAGRGLQLLFYSVGIGQISSEVPQNLSASRPQDRQFILSSKKLLLSDSGFYLCAWSKYRGRDAEAFFGQGTRLTVV.

This clone was detected only once. This chain links TRBV19 with TRBJ1-6, with 10 positions matching TRBD1. This CDR3 is built from 17 residues. Per germline, CDR1 LNHDA and CDR2 SQIVND (reference sequence). With 7 bases clipped from V and 7 bases from J, the junction kept 13 bases outside the gene matches. CDR3 region: CASTDRGHTVSNSPLHF. For the CDR3, the DNA is TGTGCCAGTACCGACAGGGGGCATACGGTTTCGAATTCACCCCTCCACTTT.